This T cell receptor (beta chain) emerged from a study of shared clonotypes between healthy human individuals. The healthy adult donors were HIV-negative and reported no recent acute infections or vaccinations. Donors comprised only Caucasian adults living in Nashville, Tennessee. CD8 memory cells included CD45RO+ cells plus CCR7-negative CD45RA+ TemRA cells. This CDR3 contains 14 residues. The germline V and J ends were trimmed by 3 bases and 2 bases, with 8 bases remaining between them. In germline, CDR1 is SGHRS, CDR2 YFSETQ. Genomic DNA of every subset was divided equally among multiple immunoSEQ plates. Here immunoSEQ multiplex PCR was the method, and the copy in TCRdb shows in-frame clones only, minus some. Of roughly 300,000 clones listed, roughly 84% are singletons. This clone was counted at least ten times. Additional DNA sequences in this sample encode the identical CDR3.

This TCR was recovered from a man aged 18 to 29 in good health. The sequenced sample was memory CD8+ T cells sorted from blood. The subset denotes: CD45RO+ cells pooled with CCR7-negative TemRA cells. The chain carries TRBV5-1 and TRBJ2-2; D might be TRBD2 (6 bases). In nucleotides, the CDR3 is TGCGCCAGCAGCTCCGGGACTAACACCGGGGAGCTGTTTTTT. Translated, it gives CASSSGTNTGELFF. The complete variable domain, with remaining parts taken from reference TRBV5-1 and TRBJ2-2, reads KAGVTQTPRYLIKTRGQQVTLSCSPISGHRSVSWYQQTPGQGLQFLFEYFSETQRNKGNFPGRFSGRQFSNSRSEMNVSTLELGDSALYLCASSSGTNTGELFFGEGSRLTVL.